Each of the 17 T cell receptor beta chains below was sequenced from the same sample in a study of shared clonotypes between healthy human individuals. The data were produced by immunoSEQ multiplex PCR, yet TCRdb's version contains in-frame clones alone and is incomplete. The sample has some 2.4 million clones, 90% to 95% seen once; the top ten hold approximately 0.37%. Input material: naive CD4+ T cells from PBMCs. Subset here: CD45RA+ positively selected. These receptors were collected from a man aged 18 to 35 in good health. Some clones in this sample may be carry-over from other donors' samples.

The chain employs TRBV27 and TRBJ2-7, with 8 bases identical to TRBD1. The germline CDR1 and CDR2 sequences are MNHEY and SMNVEV (reference sequence). This CDR3 comprises 14 residues. V trimming: 6 bases; J trimming: 4 bases; junction bases outside the gene matches: 8. CDR3: CASRRQGNYYEQYF. CDR3 DNA sequence: TGTGCCAGCAGACGACAGGGGAATTATTACGAGCAGTACTTC.

The chain employs TRBV2 and TRBJ2-7; 8 positions match TRBD2. Trimming took 0 bases from V and 0 from J; bases not matched to a gene: 7. The CDR3 is 17 residues long. Per the germline V gene, CDR1 is SNHLY and CDR2 is FYNNEI. In DNA form, the CDR3 reads TGTGCCAGCAGTGAAGCGGCACTAGCGGATAGCTCCTACGAGCAGTACTTC. Protein sequence: CASSEAALADSSYEQYF. Full variable domain (remainder filled in from reference TRBV2 and TRBJ2-7): EPEVTQTPSHQVTQMGQEVILRCVPISNHLYFYWYRQILGQKVEFLVSFYNNEISEKSEIFDDQFSVERPDGSNFTLKIRSTKLEDSAMYFCASSEAALADSSYEQYFGPGTRLTVT.

This clone was seen a few times. This specimen includes other DNA sequences encoding the same CDR3. The J gene is TRBJ2-2, the V gene TRBV5-1; D is ambiguous. V gave up 0 bases and J gave up 5 bases, with 5 bases separating them. Germline V CDR1 and CDR2: SGHRS, YFSETQ. The CDR3 runs 13 residues. Here the CDR3 reads CASSLGGTGELFF. The CDR3 DNA reads TGCGCCAGCAGCTTGGGCGGAACCGGGGAGCTGTTTTTT.

The chain has TRBV2 and TRBJ1-5; perhaps TRBD1 as D (6 bases). The germline V and J ends were trimmed by 4 bases and 2 bases, with 12 bases remaining between them. Germline CDR1 reads SNHLY; CDR2 reads FYNNEI. The CDR3 contains 15 residues. The CDR3 nucleotides are TGTGCCAGCAGTGTTCGACAGGAGGGCAATCAGCCCCAGCATTTT. It encodes CASSVRQEGNQPQHF.

The chain has TRBV4-3 and TRBJ1-1; TRBD1 might be the D (6 bases). The germline V and J ends were trimmed by 1 base and 12 bases, with 15 bases remaining between them. Germline values: CDR1 LGHNA, CDR2 YSLEER. The CDR3 length is 13 residues. Here the CDR3 reads CASSQVPDGTTFF. CDR3 nucleotides: TGCGCCAGCAGCCAAGTCCCGGACGGGACAACTTTCTTT.

The rearrangement links TRBV30 to TRBJ1-4; D call uncertain. There are 12 residues in the CDR3. In germline, CDR1 is GTSNPN, CDR2 SVGIG (reference sequence). V dropped 5 bases and J dropped 4 bases, with 8 bases sitting between them. This CDR3 is CAWVANNEKLFF. CDR3 nucleotides: TGTGCCTGGGTGGCCAATAATGAAAAACTGTTTTTT.

The chain has TRBV7-3 and TRBJ1-1, with D unclear. V shed 0 bases and J shed 5 bases, with 7 bases lying between them. The CDR3 loop spans 13 amino acids. Per the germline V gene, CDR1 is SGHTA and CDR2 is FQGTGA. CDR3 DNA sequence: TGTGCCAGCAGCTTAACCTGGGGAACTGAAGCTTTCTTT. This gives the protein CASSLTWGTEAFF. Complete variable domain (other parts from reference TRBV7-3 and TRBJ1-1): GAGVSQTPSNKVTEKGKYVELRCDPISGHTALYWYRQSLGQGPEFLIYFQGTGAADDSGLPNDRFFAVRPEGSVSTLKIQRTERGDSAVYLCASSLTWGTEAFFGQGTRLTVV.

This clone was picked up one time. The chain combines TRBV6-1 with TRBJ2-2; no definite D call. The CDR3 extends over 12 amino acids. Germline V gene lookup returns CDR1 MNHNS and CDR2 SASEGT. The V gene lost 4 bases and the J gene lost 6 bases, with 6 bases spanning the gap. The DNA of the CDR3 is TGTGCCAGCAGTGGGACCGCCGGGGAGCTGTTTTTT. The encoded protein is CASSGTAGELFF.

This rearrangement joins TRBV27 to TRBJ1-5; 10 bases line up with TRBD1. J lost 5 bases, V lost 6 bases, and 4 bases had no gene match. Germline V gene lookup returns CDR1 MNHEY and CDR2 SMNVEV (reference sequence). The CDR3 consists of 14 residues. The CDR3 DNA is TGTGCCAGCAGACCGACAGGGGGCGATCAGCCCCAGCATTTT. This gives the protein CASRPTGGDQPQHF.

The chain recombines TRBV4-2 with TRBJ2-3; D may be TRBD2 (6 bases). CDR3 length: 16 amino acids. Germline V lookup: CDR1 LGHNA, CDR2 YNFKEQ. V dropped 1 base and J dropped 1 base, with 12 bases sitting between them. CDR3 loop: CASSQGPERGTDTQYF. As DNA, the CDR3 is TGTGCCAGCAGCCAAGGACCGGAGCGGGGCACAGATACGCAGTATTTT.

The chain is built from TRBV5-4 and TRBJ1-2; TRBD1 might be the D (6 bases). Germline CDR1 reads SGHNT; CDR2 reads YYREEE (reference sequence). The length of the CDR3 is 14 residues. The V gene lost 1 base and the J gene lost 7 bases, with 14 bases spanning the gap. The CDR3 loop reads CASSLTGARFGYTF. In DNA, the CDR3 is TGTGCCAGCAGCTTGACGGGGGCGCGGTTTGGCTACACCTTC.

The chain links TRBV5-1 to TRBJ2-5; D ambiguous. Per the germline V gene, CDR1 is SGHRS and CDR2 is YFSETQ. The CDR3 is 16 amino acids. V was pared by 0 bases and J by 1 base, with 13 bases between. CDR3 amino acids: CASSLVAGPPQETQYF. In nucleotides, the CDR3 is TGCGCCAGCAGCTTGGTGGCAGGCCCCCCCCAAGAGACCCAGTACTTC.

In its sample, this clone was seen once. The chain combines TRBV7-2 with TRBJ1-2; tentative D call: TRBD1 (6 bases). Trimming pared 1 base from V and 7 bases from J, leaving 19 bases between. The germline V gene has CDR1 SGHTA and CDR2 FQGNSA. This CDR3 is built from 16 residues. The chain's CDR3 is CASSLVRTALNPGYTF. For the CDR3, the DNA is TGTGCCAGCAGCTTAGTCAGGACAGCGCTAAATCCTGGCTACACCTTC.

The gene calls are TRBV10-1 and TRBJ2-3, with D possibly TRBD2 on 6 matching bases. Deletions cut 7 bases from V and 0 bases from J, with 14 bases between. The CDR3 totals 15 residues. From germline, CDR1 is WNHNN and CDR2 SYGVQD (reference sequence). The CDR3, as DNA: TGCGCCAGCAAGGGGACTCCCTTTAGCACAGATACGCAGTATTTT. The encoded protein is CASKGTPFSTDTQYF.

The CDR3 here is CASSLVSGRRGYGYTF. The CDR3 DNA is TGTGCCAGCAGCTTAGTTAGTGGGCGCCGGGGCTATGGCTACACCTTC. The chain uses TRBV11-2 and TRBJ1-2; no clear D gene. Germline V CDR1 and CDR2: SGHAT, FQNNGV. The CDR3 length is 16 residues. The V and J ends lost 1 base and 4 bases respectively, with 16 bases between them.

Only one count was recorded for this clone. The V and J genes are TRBV5-4 and TRBJ2-7, with D perhaps given as TRBD1 or TRBD2 (5 bases each). Germline values: CDR1 SGHNT, CDR2 YYREEE (reference sequence). This CDR3 comprises 14 residues. V gave up 3 bases and J gave up 0 bases, with 10 bases separating them. The CDR3 here is CASSWGPSSYEQYF. The DNA for the CDR3 is TGTGCCAGCAGCTGGGGACCCAGCTCCTACGAGCAGTACTTC.

The rearrangement links TRBV27 to TRBJ2-7; weak D call: TRBD1 (6 bases). CDR3 length equals 14 residues. Germline V gives CDR1 MNHEY, CDR2 SMNVEV (reference sequence). Trimming shortened V by 5 bases and J by 2 bases, and 13 bases separated the two germline ends. CDR3 residues: CASSTTGFPYEQYF. For the CDR3, the DNA is TGTGCCAGCAGTACTACAGGGTTCCCCTACGAGCAGTACTTC.